One and the same sample provided the 29 T cell receptor beta chains below, sequenced in a study of T cell responses to AZD1222 COVID-19 vaccine. Sequencing used immunoSEQ multiplex PCR; TCRdb keeps in-frame clones, though not all of them. The table records 65,000 to 70,000 clones, 82% of them present only once. The starting material was peripheral blood, obtained on day 0 of AZD1222 vaccination. The origin of the receptors is an adult in good health.

The CDR3 spells CASSLTRPIFTEAFF. CDR3 nucleotides: TGTGCCAGCAGCCTCACGAGGCCAATCTTCACTGAAGCTTTCTTT. The chain combines TRBV21-1 with TRBJ1-1. TRBV21-1 is classified as a pseudogene. There are 15 residues in the CDR3.

V and J are TRBV27 and TRBJ2-3; D is unresolved. Trimming left V 2 bases short and J 0 bases short, with 6 bases between. The CDR3 runs 14 residues. The germline CDR1 and CDR2 sequences are MNHEY and SMNVEV (reference sequence). The CDR3 DNA reads as TGTGCCAGCAGTTTAAAAGATAGCACAGATACGCAGTATTTT. Translating it yields CASSLKDSTDTQYF.

The chain employs TRBV11-2 and TRBJ2-5; 9 bases fit TRBD1. CDR3 length: 15 amino acids. The ends lost 6 bases at V and 5 bases at J; junction bases unmatched: 10. CDR1 SGHAT and CDR2 FQNNGV come from the germline V gene. The CDR3 DNA follows: TGTGCCAGCAGTTCCTGGACAGGGGTTGAGGAGACCCAGTACTTC. This gives the protein CASSSWTGVEETQYF.

In DNA, the CDR3 is TGTGCCAGCAGAGCCCGGACCCTCGAGCAGTACTTC. Its protein is CASRARTLEQYF. The V gene is TRBV2, the J gene TRBJ2-7; D is uncertain. V was cut by 6 bases and J by 6 bases, with 12 bases left in between. Looked up from germline, CDR1 is SNHLY and CDR2 is FYNNEI. This CDR3 region has 12 residues.

This rearrangement joins TRBV19 to TRBJ1-2; 8 bases align to TRBD1. Germline V gene data show CDR1 as LNHDA and CDR2 as SQIVND (reference sequence). This CDR3 is built from 14 residues. The ends lost 5 bases at V and 10 bases at J; junction bases unmatched: 12. CDR3: CASSPRDRWIIYTF. For the CDR3, the DNA is TGTGCCAGTAGTCCGAGGGACAGGTGGATTATCTACACCTTC.

The chain carries TRBV6-5 and TRBJ2-5; D is possibly TRBD1 or TRBD2 (5 bases each). The V end was cut by 7 bases, the J end by 7 bases, with 16 bases between. Germline CDR1 MNHEY, CDR2 SVGAGI. The CDR3 spans 13 residues. CDR3 region: CASNGRVGGTQYF. CDR3 coding DNA: TGTGCCAGCAATGGCAGGGTTGGGGGGACCCAGTACTTC.

This chain connects TRBV3-1 (or the pseudogene TRBV3-2) to TRBJ2-2, with D perhaps matching TRBD1 or TRBD2 (5 bases each). Trimming took off 4 bases at V and 2 bases at J, with 14 bases between the two ends. CDR3 length: 16 residues. Germline assignment: CDR1 LGHDT and CDR2 YNNKEL (reference sequence). The CDR3 loop reads CASSPMGVGNTGELFF. CDR3 DNA: TGTGCCAGCAGCCCGATGGGGGTTGGAAACACCGGGGAGCTGTTTTTT.

The rearrangement joins TRBV7-8 to TRBJ2-3, with TRBD1 identical over 7 bases. This CDR3 has 13 amino acids. With 8 bases clipped from V and 5 bases from J, the junction kept 7 bases outside the gene matches. Germline values: CDR1 SGHVS, CDR2 FQNEAQ. CDR3 protein: CASGQAGRDTQYF. In DNA form, the CDR3 reads TGTGCCAGCGGACAGGCAGGGAGAGATACGCAGTATTTT.

A single count supports this clone. The rearrangement uses TRBV5-4 and TRBJ1-1; the match to TRBD1 covers 8 bases. Trimming removed 4 bases from V and 2 bases from J; junction bases left unmatched: 7. The CDR3 totals 15 residues. Per germline, CDR1 SGHNT and CDR2 YYREEE (reference sequence). CDR3 DNA: TGTGCCAGCAGCGCCGGGACAGGCTTAAACACTGAAGCTTTCTTT. It specifies CASSAGTGLNTEAFF.

V and J are TRBV19 and TRBJ1-1; TRBD1 matches 7 bases. Germline lookup yields CDR1 LNHDA and CDR2 SQIVND (reference sequence). Trimming removed 4 bases from V and 5 bases from J; junction bases left unmatched: 7. The CDR3 has 14 amino acids. Here the CDR3 DNA reads TGTGCCAGTAGTACCCAGGGGGATCGGACTGAAGCTTTCTTT. Residues: CASSTQGDRTEAFF.

The V gene is TRBV24-1, the J gene TRBJ2-1; D remains unclear. The V end lost 10 bases, the J end lost 2 bases, and 8 bases lay between the germline ends. The germline gives CDR1 KGHDR, CDR2 SFDVKD. CDR3 length: 12 residues. The CDR3 DNA is TGTGCCACTTCTAGAACCTACAATGAGCAGTTCTTC. Translating it yields CATSRTYNEQFF.

This rearrangement joins TRBV4-2 to TRBJ2-7, with 7 bases lining up with TRBD1. The germline V gene encodes CDR1 LGHNA and CDR2 YNFKEQ. V lost 1 base, J lost 3 bases, and 6 bases stayed unmatched. The CDR3 is 15 residues long. Written as DNA, the CDR3 is TGTGCCAGCAGCCAAGCCGGACAGGCGGTCTACGAGCAGTACTTC. Translated: CASSQAGQAVYEQYF.

The chain employs TRBV10-2 and TRBJ2-2, with 7 bases aligning to TRBD2. J gave up 1 base and V 7 bases, and 3 bases lay outside the gene matches. The CDR3 has 14 amino acids. Per germline, CDR1 WSHSY and CDR2 SAAADI. The DNA for the CDR3 is TGCGCCAGCAATTTAGCGGGGAACACCGGGGAGCTGTTTTTT. The encoded protein is CASNLAGNTGELFF.

Here the CDR3 reads CASSTGQEDGELFF. For the CDR3, the DNA is TGCGCCAGCAGCACCGGACAGGAGGACGGGGAGCTGTTTTTT. The chain uses TRBV5-1 and TRBJ2-2; 7 bases map to TRBD1. The junction had 7 bases not matched to a gene; V was cut back by 4 bases and J by 7 bases. This CDR3 has 14 residues. CDR1 and CDR2 (germline): SGHRS, YFSETQ.

This clone was detected only a few times. The chain combines TRBV5-1 with TRBJ1-5; perhaps TRBD1 as D (5 bases). From germline, CDR1 is SGHRS and CDR2 YFSETQ. The germline V and J ends were trimmed by 4 bases and 5 bases, with 13 bases remaining between them. There are 14 residues in the CDR3. CDR3 protein: CASSIDRNDQPQHF. The CDR3 bases are TGCGCCAGCAGCATAGACAGAAATGATCAGCCCCAGCATTTT.

V and J are TRBV2 and TRBJ2-1; 7 bases map to TRBD1. The CDR3 runs 14 residues. V gave up 5 bases and J gave up 3 bases; unmatched junction bases: 4. Germline V gene sequence: CDR1 SNHLY, CDR2 FYNNEI. The chain's CDR3 is CASSSGQNYNEQFF. The CDR3 DNA is TGTGCCAGCAGTTCGGGACAGAACTACAATGAGCAGTTCTTC.

The chain employs TRBV3-1 (or the pseudogene TRBV3-2) and TRBJ1-2; the match to TRBD1 covers 7 bases. V shed 4 bases, J shed 4 bases, and the junction held 6 bases outside the gene matches. Germline V gives CDR1 LGHDT, CDR2 YNNKEL (reference sequence). This CDR3 contains 14 residues. CDR3 sequence reads: CASSRDSVIYGYTF. DNA of the CDR3: TGTGCCAGCAGCCGGGACAGCGTTATCTATGGCTACACCTTC.

J is TRBJ1-5 and V is TRBV6-2 or TRBV6-3; 7 positions agree with TRBD1. J lost 6 bases, V lost 0 bases, and 5 bases had no gene match. CDR1 is MNHEY and CDR2 is SVGEGT in the germline V gene. The CDR3 is 15 residues long. In DNA, the CDR3 is TGTGCCAGCAGTTACTCGTCCCAGGGGGGTCAGCCCCAGCATTTT. Translating it yields CASSYSSQGGQPQHF.

V gene TRBV5-6 combines with J gene TRBJ1-2; a weak D match, TRBD1 (5 bases). CDR3 length equals 14 residues. V was cut by 1 base and J by 4 bases, with 11 bases left in between. Germline V gene lookup returns CDR1 SGHDT and CDR2 YYEEEE. The CDR3 bases are TGTGCCAGCAGCTTGATTTCCGGGGCCTATGGCTACACCTTC. This encodes CASSLISGAYGYTF. The full variable domain, completed using reference TRBV5-6 and TRBJ1-2, is DAGVTQSPTHLIKTRGQQVTLRCSPKSGHDTVSWYQQALGQGPQFIFQYYEEEERQRGNFPDRFSGHQFPNYSSELNVNALLLGDSALYLCASSLISGAYGYTFGSGTRLTVV.

The count of this clone is one. The V call is TRBV3-1 (or the pseudogene TRBV3-2), the J call TRBJ2-3, with no clear D. Per germline, CDR1 LGHDT and CDR2 YNNKEL (reference sequence). This CDR3 is 16 amino acids long. V dropped 0 bases and J dropped 2 bases, with 12 bases sitting between them. The CDR3 here is CASSQDRPTNTDTQYF. The CDR3 DNA sequence: TGTGCCAGCAGCCAAGACCGGCCCACCAACACAGATACGCAGTATTTT.

The chain couples TRBV9 to TRBJ1-1; TRBD1 might be the D (5 bases). Per germline, CDR1 SGDLS and CDR2 YYNGEE. The CDR3 is made up of 13 amino acids. Trimming removed 4 bases at V and 2 bases at J, with 9 bases between. CDR3 sequence: CASSSDRNTEAFF. The CDR3 nucleotides are TGTGCCAGCAGCTCTGACAGAAACACTGAAGCTTTCTTT. The full variable domain, with the rest looked up from reference TRBV9 and TRBJ1-1, is DSGVTQTPKHLITATGQRVTLRCSPRSGDLSVYWYQQSLDQGLQFLIQYYNGEERAKGNILERFSAQQFPDLHSELNLSSLELGDSALYFCASSSDRNTEAFFGQGTRLTVV.

The chain carries TRBV5-6 and TRBJ2-4; D gene uncertain. The V gene lost 5 bases and the J gene lost 8 bases, with 8 bases spanning the gap. The germline gives CDR1 SGHDT, CDR2 YYEEEE. This CDR3 spans 11 amino acids. In DNA form, the CDR3 reads TGTGCCAGCAGTTCCAGAGACATTCAGTACTTC. Its translation: CASSSRDIQYF.

The chain uses TRBV28 and TRBJ1-2; 8 bases are shared with TRBD1. The length of the CDR3 is 12 residues. In germline, CDR1 is MDHEN, CDR2 SYDVKM. V lost 6 bases and J lost 8; bases outside the gene matches: 5. The CDR3 sequence: CASSGQGRGYTF. The DNA of the CDR3 is TGTGCCAGCAGCGGACAGGGTCGCGGCTACACCTTC.

V and J are TRBV28 and TRBJ2-2; 9 bases are shared with TRBD2. CDR3 length: 17 residues. Germline CDR1 reads MDHEN; CDR2 reads SYDVKM. The trim removed 0 bases at V and 6 bases at J, leaving 8 bases unmatched. CDR3 nucleotide sequence: TGTGCCAGCAGTTTATGGCGCTTGGCGGGGGGGCCCGGGGAGCTGTTTTTT. This translates into CASSLWRLAGGPGELFF. The whole variable domain, filled in from reference TRBV28 and TRBJ2-2, reads DVKVTQSSRYLVKRTGEKVFLECVQDMDHENMFWYRQDPGLGLRLIYFSYDVKMKEKGDIPEGYSVSREKKERFSLILESASTNQTSMYLCASSLWRLAGGPGELFFGEGSRLTVL.

This chain joins TRBV5-6 and TRBJ2-5; D is unclear. V was pared by 2 bases and J by 1 base, with 12 bases between. The CDR3 contains 15 residues. The germline gives CDR1 SGHDT, CDR2 YYEEEE. The CDR3 spells CASSFKNPGQETQYF. The DNA of the CDR3 is TGTGCCAGCAGCTTTAAAAATCCGGGCCAAGAGACCCAGTACTTC.

There are a few counts of this clone. The chain joins TRBV7-9 to TRBJ1-1; tentatively, D is TRBD1 (6 bases). CDR3 length: 13 residues. The germline gives CDR1 SEHNR, CDR2 FQNEAQ (reference sequence). The germline V and J ends were trimmed by 5 bases and 5 bases, with 12 bases remaining between them. The chain's CDR3 is CASSPQGRTEAFF. In DNA, the CDR3 is TGTGCCAGCAGCCCTCAGGGGAGGACTGAAGCTTTCTTT.

The chain couples TRBV5-1 to TRBJ2-2, with 7 bases lining up with TRBD1. Germline V gene lookup returns CDR1 SGHRS and CDR2 YFSETQ. This CDR3 spans 17 amino acids. Trimming removed 0 bases from V and 2 bases from J; junction bases left unmatched: 7. CDR3 nucleotide sequence: TGCGCCAGCAGCTTGGCCGGGACAGAGCTTAACACCGGGGAGCTGTTTTTT. Translating gives CASSLAGTELNTGELFF.

Here the CDR3 DNA reads TGCGCCAGCAGCTTGGTATCGGGCACCGGCTACACCTTC. It translates to CASSLVSGTGYTF. The chain has TRBV5-1 and TRBJ1-2; the D is unclear. The length of the CDR3 is 13 residues. Per germline, CDR1 SGHRS and CDR2 YFSETQ. Trimming removed 0 bases at V and 8 bases at J, with 11 bases between.

This clone was counted a single time. V is TRBV4-1 and J is TRBJ2-7; maybe TRBD1 (5 bases). Looked up from germline, CDR1 is MGHRA and CDR2 is YSYEKL. The CDR3 totals 15 residues. V was pared by 0 bases and J by 0 bases, with 9 bases between. The CDR3 DNA follows: TGCGCCAGCAGCCAAGACACAGGTTCCTCCTACGAGCAGTACTTC. The encoded protein is CASSQDTGSSYEQYF.